Shown below are 6 T cell receptor beta chains from a single sample sequenced in a study of shared clonotypes between healthy human individuals. The assay was immunoSEQ multiplex PCR, and TCRdb's table has in-frame clones only and misses some. The sample shows fewer than 1.8 million clones, approximately 98.5% of them seen only once. The sequenced sample consisted of naive CD4+ T cells sorted from blood. Subset noted: CD45RA+ positively selected. The receptors here all came from a man younger than 40 in good health.

The chain couples TRBV28 to TRBJ2-2, with D possibly matching TRBD2 (5 bases). V lost 8 bases, J lost 6 bases, and 13 bases lay in between. Germline CDR1 and CDR2: MDHEN and SYDVKM. This CDR3 is built from 13 residues. In nucleotides, the CDR3 is TGTGCCAGCGGACTTATAGAACCCGGGGAGCTGTTTTTT. Translating it yields CASGLIEPGELFF.

The V call is TRBV6-5, the J call TRBJ1-2; 8 bases align to TRBD1. Germline V gene sequence: CDR1 MNHEY, CDR2 SVGAGI. This CDR3 is built from 13 residues. The V segment lost 7 bases and the J segment 8 bases; nucleotides outside the gene matches: 9. CDR3 residues: CASTRDRGAGYTF. The DNA for the CDR3 is TGTGCCAGCACCCGCGACAGGGGCGCGGGCTACACCTTC.

The rearrangement links TRBV27 to TRBJ2-5; TRBD1 matches at 9 bases. The length of the CDR3 is 15 residues. V lost 3 bases to trimming and J lost 2 bases; unmatched junction nucleotides: 4. CDR1 and CDR2 (germline): MNHEY, SMNVEV (reference sequence). The CDR3 sequence is CASSLGTGFQETQYF. In DNA, the CDR3 is TGTGCCAGCAGTTTGGGGACAGGGTTTCAAGAGACCCAGTACTTC.

The genes are TRBV7-9 and TRBJ1-4; D gene ambiguous. The V gene lost 4 bases and the J gene lost 7 bases, with 4 bases spanning the gap. The germline V gene has CDR1 SEHNR and CDR2 FQNEAQ (reference sequence). The CDR3 sequence is 11 residues long. The CDR3, as DNA: TGTGCCAGCAGCTATGGTGAAAAACTGTTTTTT. Translated, it gives CASSYGEKLFF.

The CDR3 spells CASSLRESSYNEQFF. As DNA, the CDR3 is TGTGCCAGCAGTTTACGCGAAAGCTCCTACAATGAGCAGTTCTTC. The chain carries TRBV27 and TRBJ2-1, with D unresolved. The CDR3 sequence is 15 residues long. V lost 2 bases and J 0 bases, leaving 8 bases between the germline ends. Germline CDR1 MNHEY, CDR2 SMNVEV (reference sequence).

J is TRBJ1-5 and V is TRBV2; TRBD1 matches 7 bases. The V and J ends lost 6 bases and 6 bases, in that order; junction bases with no gene match: 8. The germline V gene encodes CDR1 SNHLY and CDR2 FYNNEI. The length of the CDR3 is 14 residues. CDR3 DNA sequence: TGTGCCAGCAGGTACCGGGACAGAAGTCAGCCCCAGCATTTT. This codes for CASRYRDRSQPQHF. Supplemented by reference TRBV2 and TRBJ1-5, the full variable domain reads EPEVTQTPSHQVTQMGQEVILRCVPISNHLYFYWYRQILGQKVEFLVSFYNNEISEKSEIFDDQFSVERPDGSNFTLKIRSTKLEDSAMYFCASRYRDRSQPQHFGDGTRLSIL.